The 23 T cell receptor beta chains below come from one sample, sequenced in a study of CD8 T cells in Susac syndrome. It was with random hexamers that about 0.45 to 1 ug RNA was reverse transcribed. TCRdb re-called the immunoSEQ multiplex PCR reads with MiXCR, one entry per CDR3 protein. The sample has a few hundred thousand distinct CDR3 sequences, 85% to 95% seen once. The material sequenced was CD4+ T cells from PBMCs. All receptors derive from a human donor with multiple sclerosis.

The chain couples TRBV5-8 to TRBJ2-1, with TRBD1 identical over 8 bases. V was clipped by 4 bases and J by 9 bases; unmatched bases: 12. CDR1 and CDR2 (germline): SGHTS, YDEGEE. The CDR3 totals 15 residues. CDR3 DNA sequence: TGTGCCAGCAGCCCCCTAGGACAGGGTAACTCTGAGCAGTTCTTC. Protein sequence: CASSPLGQGNSEQFF.

The CDR3 region is CASSLIRANNYGYTF. The DNA for the CDR3 is TGTGCCAGCAGCTTGATCCGGGCCAACAACTATGGCTACACCTTC. The V call is TRBV5-4, the J call TRBJ1-2; D uncertain. The CDR3 has 15 residues. V lost 1 base, J lost 2 bases, and 12 bases lay in between. Germline values: CDR1 SGHNT, CDR2 YYREEE (reference sequence).

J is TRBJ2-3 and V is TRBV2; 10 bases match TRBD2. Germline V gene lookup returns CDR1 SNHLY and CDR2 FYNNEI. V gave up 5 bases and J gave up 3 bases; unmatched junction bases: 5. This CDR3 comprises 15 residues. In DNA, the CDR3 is TGTGCCAGCAGTACGGGACTAGCGCAAACAGATACGCAGTATTTT. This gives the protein CASSTGLAQTDTQYF. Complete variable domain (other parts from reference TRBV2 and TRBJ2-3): EPEVTQTPSHQVTQMGQEVILRCVPISNHLYFYWYRQILGQKVEFLVSFYNNEISEKSEIFDDQFSVERPDGSNFTLKIRSTKLEDSAMYFCASSTGLAQTDTQYFGPGTRLTVL.

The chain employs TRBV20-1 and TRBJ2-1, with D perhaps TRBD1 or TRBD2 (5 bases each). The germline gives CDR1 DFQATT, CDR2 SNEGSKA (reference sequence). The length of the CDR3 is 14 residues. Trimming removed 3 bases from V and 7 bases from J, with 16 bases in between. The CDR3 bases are TGCAGTGCTAGCGACGGGGCCTACGGGAATGAGCAGTTCTTC. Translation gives CSASDGAYGNEQFF.

Here the CDR3 reads CAWSETSGTYDYGYTF. CDR3 bases: TGTGCCTGGAGTGAAACCTCCGGGACGTATGACTATGGCTACACCTTC. J is TRBJ1-2 and V is TRBV30; D may be TRBD1 (5 bases). Germline CDR1 GTSNPN, CDR2 SVGIG (reference sequence). Trimming cost V 1 base and J 3 bases, with 18 bases left between them. The CDR3 is 16 residues long.

CDR3 loop: CSVEDRGTGSSGANVLTF. CDR3 nucleotides: TGCAGCGTTGAAGATCGGGGGACAGGGAGCTCTGGGGCCAACGTCCTGACTTTC. The chain employs TRBV29-1 and TRBJ2-6, with 9 bases that match TRBD1. The CDR3 runs 18 residues. The trim removed 0 bases at V and 0 bases at J, leaving 6 bases unmatched. Germline CDR1 SQVTM, CDR2 ANQGSEA.

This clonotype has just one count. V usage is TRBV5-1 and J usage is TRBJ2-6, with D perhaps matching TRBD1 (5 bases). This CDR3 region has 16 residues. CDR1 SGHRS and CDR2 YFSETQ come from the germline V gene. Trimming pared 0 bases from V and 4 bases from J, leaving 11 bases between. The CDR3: CASSLVRGSGANVLTF. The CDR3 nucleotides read TGCGCCAGCAGCTTGGTAAGGGGCTCCGGGGCCAACGTCCTGACTTTC.

This CDR3 is CASSLNAGSSGNTIYF. The CDR3 DNA sequence: TGTGCCAGCAGTTTAAACGCAGGGAGCTCTGGAAACACCATATATTTT. The genes are TRBV27 and TRBJ1-3; TRBD1 might be the D (5 bases). Trimming stripped 2 bases from V and 0 bases from J, with 11 bases between. This CDR3 region has 16 residues. Per the germline V gene, CDR1 is MNHEY and CDR2 is SMNVEV (reference sequence).

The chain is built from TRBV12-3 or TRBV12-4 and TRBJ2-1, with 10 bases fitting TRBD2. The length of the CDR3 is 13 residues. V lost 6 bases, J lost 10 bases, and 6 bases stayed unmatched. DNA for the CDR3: TGTGCCAGCAGCCCGGTACTAGCGGGAGAGCAGTTCTTC. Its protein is CASSPVLAGEQFF.

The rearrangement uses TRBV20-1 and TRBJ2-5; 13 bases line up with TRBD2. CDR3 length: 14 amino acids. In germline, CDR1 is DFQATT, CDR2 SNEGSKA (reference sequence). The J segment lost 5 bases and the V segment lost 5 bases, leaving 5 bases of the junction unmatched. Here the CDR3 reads CSAPGLAGEETQYF. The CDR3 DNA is TGCAGTGCTCCTGGACTAGCGGGGGAGGAGACCCAGTACTTC.

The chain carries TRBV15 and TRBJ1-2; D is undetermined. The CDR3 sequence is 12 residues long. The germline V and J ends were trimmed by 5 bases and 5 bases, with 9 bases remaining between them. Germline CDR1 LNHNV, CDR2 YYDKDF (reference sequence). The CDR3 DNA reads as TGTGCCACCAGCTCCTCCTTATATGGCTACACCTTC. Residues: CATSSSLYGYTF.

The CDR3 spells CASSPDRGRYYGYTF. The CDR3 nucleotides are TGTGCCAGCTCACCCGACAGGGGTCGTTACTATGGCTACACCTTC. This chain links TRBV18 with TRBJ1-2; TRBD1 aligns across 8 bases. Germline CDR1 is KGHSH and CDR2 is LQKENI. J lost 3 bases, V lost 3 bases, and 6 bases had no gene match. The CDR3 consists of 15 residues.

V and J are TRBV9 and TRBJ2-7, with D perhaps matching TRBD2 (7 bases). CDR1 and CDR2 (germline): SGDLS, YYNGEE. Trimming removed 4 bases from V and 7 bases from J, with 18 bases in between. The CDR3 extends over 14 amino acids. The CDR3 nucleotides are TGTGCCAGCAGCCAAGGGGGGGCCCTCTGGGAGCAGTACTTC. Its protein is CASSQGGALWEQYF.

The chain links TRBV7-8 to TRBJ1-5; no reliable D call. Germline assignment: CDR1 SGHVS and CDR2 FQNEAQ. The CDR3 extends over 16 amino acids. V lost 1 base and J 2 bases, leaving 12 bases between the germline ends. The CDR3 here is CASSLVGTLGNQPQHF. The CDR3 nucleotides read TGTGCCAGCAGCTTAGTAGGCACGTTGGGCAATCAGCCCCAGCATTTT.

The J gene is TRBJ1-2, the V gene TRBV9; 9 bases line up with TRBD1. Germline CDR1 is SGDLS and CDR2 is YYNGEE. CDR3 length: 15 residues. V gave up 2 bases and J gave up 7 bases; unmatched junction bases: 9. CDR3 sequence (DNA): TGTGCCAGCAGCGTTCAACAGGGGGCCGTTGGTGGCTACACCTTC. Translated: CASSVQQGAVGGYTF.

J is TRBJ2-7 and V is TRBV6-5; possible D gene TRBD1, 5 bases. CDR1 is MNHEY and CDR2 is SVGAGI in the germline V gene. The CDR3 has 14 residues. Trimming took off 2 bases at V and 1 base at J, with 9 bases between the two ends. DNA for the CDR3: TGTGCCAGCAGTTACAGGGGCCTATCCTACGAGCAGTACTTC. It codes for CASSYRGLSYEQYF.

This CDR3 is CASRPGTAYEQYF. The CDR3 bases are TGTGCCAGCAGGCCCGGGACAGCCTACGAGCAGTACTTC. J is TRBJ2-7 and V is TRBV12-3 or TRBV12-4, with 7 bases identical to TRBD1. The CDR3 is 13 residues long. J lost 2 bases, V lost 6 bases, and 4 bases had no gene match.

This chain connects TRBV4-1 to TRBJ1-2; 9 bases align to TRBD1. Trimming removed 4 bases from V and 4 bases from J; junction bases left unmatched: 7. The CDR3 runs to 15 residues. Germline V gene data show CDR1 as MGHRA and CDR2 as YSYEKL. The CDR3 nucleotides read TGCGCCAGCAGCCTCCTTCCGGGACAGGGCTATGGCTACACCTTC. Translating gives CASSLLPGQGYGYTF.

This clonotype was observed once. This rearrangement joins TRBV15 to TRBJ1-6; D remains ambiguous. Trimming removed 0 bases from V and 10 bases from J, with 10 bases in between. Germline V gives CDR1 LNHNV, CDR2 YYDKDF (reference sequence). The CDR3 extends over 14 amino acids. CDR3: CATSRDVGRSPLHF. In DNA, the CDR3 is TGTGCCACCAGCAGAGATGTCGGGAGGTCACCCCTCCACTTT.

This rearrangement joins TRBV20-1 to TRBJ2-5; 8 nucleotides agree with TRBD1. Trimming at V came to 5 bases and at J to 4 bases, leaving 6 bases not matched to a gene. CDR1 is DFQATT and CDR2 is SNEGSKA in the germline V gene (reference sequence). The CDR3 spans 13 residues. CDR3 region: CSAATGGRETQYF. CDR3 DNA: TGCAGTGCTGCCACAGGGGGTCGAGAGACCCAGTACTTC.

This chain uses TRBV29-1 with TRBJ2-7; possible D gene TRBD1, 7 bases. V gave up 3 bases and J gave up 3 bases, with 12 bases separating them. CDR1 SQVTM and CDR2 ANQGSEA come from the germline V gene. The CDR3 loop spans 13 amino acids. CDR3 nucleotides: TGCAGCGTTGAGAGTCAGGGGGGCTACGAGCAGTACTTC. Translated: CSVESQGGYEQYF.

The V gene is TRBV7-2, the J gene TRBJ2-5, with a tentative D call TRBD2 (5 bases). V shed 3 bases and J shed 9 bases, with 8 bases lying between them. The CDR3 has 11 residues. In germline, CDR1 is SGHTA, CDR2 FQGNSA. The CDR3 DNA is TGTGCCAGCAGCTTGCGGGCGTCCCAGTACTTC. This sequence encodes CASSLRASQYF.

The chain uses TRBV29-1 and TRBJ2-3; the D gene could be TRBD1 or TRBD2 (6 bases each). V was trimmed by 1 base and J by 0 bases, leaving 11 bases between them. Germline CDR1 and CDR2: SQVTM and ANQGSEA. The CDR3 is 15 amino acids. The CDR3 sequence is CSVEGGAGSTDTQYF. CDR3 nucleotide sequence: TGCAGCGTTGAAGGGGGGGCGGGAAGCACAGATACGCAGTATTTT.